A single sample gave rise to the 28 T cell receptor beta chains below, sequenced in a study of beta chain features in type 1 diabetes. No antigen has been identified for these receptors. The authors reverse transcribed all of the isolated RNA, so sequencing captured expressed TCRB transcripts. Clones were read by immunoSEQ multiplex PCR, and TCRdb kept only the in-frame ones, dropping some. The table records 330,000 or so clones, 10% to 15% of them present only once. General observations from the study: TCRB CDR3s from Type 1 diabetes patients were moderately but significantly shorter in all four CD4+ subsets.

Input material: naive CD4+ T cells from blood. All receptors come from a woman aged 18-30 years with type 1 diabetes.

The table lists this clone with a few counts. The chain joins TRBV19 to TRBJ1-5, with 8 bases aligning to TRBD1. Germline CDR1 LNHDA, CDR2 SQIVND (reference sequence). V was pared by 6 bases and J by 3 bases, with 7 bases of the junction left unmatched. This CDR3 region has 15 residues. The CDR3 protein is CASSLQGGHNQPQHF. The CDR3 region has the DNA TGTGCCAGTAGCCTACAGGGGGGTCACAATCAGCCCCAGCATTTT.

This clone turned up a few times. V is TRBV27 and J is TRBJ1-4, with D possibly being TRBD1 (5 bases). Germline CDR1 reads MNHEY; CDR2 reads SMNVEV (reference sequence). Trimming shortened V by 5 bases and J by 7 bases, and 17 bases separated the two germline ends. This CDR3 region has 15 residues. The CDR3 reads CASSPRGVRSEKLFF. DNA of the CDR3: TGTGCCAGCAGTCCCCGGGGGGTTCGGAGTGAAAAACTGTTTTTT.

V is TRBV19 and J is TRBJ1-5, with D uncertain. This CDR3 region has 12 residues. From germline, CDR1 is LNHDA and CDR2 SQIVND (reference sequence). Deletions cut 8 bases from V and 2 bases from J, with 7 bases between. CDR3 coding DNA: TGTGCCAGTTCGGAGGGCAATCAGCCCCAGCATTTT. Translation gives CASSEGNQPQHF.

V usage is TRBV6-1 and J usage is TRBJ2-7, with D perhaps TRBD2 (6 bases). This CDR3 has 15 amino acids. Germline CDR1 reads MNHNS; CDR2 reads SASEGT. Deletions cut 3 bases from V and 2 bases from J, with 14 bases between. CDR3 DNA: TGTGCCAGCAGTGAGATGGGAGGTCTCCCCTACGAGCAGTACTTC. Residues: CASSEMGGLPYEQYF.

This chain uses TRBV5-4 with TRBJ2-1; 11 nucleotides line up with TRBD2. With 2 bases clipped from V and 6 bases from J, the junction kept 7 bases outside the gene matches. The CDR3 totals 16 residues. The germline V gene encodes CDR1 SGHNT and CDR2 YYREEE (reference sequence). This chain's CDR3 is CASSFPSGGTANEQFF. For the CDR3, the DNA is TGTGCCAGCAGCTTCCCTAGCGGGGGGACGGCCAATGAGCAGTTCTTC.

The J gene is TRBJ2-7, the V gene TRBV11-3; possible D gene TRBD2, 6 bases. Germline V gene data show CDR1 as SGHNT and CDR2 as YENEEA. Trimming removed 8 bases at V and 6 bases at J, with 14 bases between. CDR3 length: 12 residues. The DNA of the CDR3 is TGTGCCAGCTCGCGGGATGGGGGCGAGCAGTACTTC. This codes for CASSRDGGEQYF.

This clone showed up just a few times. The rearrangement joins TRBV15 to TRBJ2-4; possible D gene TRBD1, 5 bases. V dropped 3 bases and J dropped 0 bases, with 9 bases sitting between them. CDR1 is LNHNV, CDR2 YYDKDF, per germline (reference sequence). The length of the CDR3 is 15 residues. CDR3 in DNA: TGTGCCACCAGCAGGGCACAGGTAGCCAAAAACATTCAGTACTTC. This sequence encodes CATSRAQVAKNIQYF.

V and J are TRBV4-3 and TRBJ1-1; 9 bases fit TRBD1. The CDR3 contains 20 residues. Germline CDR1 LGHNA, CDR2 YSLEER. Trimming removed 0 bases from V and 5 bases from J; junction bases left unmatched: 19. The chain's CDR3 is CASSQDPLPGQGQSVTEAFF. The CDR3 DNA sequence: TGCGCCAGCAGCCAAGATCCCTTACCGGGACAGGGACAGAGTGTTACTGAAGCTTTCTTT.

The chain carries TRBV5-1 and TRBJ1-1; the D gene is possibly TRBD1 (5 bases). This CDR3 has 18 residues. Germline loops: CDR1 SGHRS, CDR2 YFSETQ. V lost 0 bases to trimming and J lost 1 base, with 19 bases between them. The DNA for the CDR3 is TGCGCCAGCAGCTTGGATCGTCCAAACCTAAGGGGGAACACTGAAGCTTTCTTT. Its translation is CASSLDRPNLRGNTEAFF.

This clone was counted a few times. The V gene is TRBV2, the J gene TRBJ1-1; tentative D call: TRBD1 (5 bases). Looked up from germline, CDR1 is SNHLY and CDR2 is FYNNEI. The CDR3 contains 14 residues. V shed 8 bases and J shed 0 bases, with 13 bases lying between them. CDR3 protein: CASGAGPMNTEAFF. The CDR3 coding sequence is TGTGCCAGCGGGGCAGGTCCAATGAACACTGAAGCTTTCTTT.

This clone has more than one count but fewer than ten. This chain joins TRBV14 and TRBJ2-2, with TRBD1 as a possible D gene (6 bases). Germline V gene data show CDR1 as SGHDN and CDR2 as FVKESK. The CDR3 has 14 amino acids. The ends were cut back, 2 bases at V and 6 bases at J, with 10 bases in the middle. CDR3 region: CASSQIRGPGELFF. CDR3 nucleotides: TGTGCCAGCAGCCAAATCAGGGGCCCCGGGGAGCTGTTTTTT.

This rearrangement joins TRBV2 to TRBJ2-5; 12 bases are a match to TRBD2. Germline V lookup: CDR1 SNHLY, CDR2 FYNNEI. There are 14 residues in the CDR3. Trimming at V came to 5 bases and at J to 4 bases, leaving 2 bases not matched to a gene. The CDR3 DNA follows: TGTGCCAGCAGTCGGGGACTAGCGGGAGAGACCCAGTACTTC. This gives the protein CASSRGLAGETQYF.

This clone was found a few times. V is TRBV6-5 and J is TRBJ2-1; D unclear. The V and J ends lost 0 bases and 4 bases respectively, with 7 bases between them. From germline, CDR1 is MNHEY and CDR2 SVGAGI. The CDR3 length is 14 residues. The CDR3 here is CASSYSFGYNEQFF. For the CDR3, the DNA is TGTGCCAGCAGTTACTCGTTCGGGTACAATGAGCAGTTCTTC.

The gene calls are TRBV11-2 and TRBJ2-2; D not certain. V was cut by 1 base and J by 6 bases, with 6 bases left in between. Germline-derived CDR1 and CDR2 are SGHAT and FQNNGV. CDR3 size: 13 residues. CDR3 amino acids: CASSLGSPGELFF. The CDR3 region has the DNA TGTGCCAGCAGCTTAGGGAGTCCCGGGGAGCTGTTTTTT.

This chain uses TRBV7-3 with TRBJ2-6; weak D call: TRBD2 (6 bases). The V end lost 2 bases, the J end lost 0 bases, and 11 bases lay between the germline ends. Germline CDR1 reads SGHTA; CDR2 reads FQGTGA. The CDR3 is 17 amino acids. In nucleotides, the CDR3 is TGTGCCAGCAGCTTATGGGGCGGGAACTCTGGGGCCAACGTCCTGACTTTC. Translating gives CASSLWGGNSGANVLTF.

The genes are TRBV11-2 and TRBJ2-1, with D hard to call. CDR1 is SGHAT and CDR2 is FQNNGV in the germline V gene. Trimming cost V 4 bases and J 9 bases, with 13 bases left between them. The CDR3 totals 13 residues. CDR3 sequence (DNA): TGTGCCAGCAGCTCCGCTAGATACCGTGAGCAGTTCTTC. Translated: CASSSARYREQFF.

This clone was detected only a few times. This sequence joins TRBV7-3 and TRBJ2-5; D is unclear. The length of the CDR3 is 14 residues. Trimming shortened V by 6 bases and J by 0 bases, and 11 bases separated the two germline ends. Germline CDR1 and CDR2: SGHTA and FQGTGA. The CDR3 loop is CASSPAGYQETQYF. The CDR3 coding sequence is TGTGCCAGCAGTCCCGCCGGTTACCAAGAGACCCAGTACTTC.

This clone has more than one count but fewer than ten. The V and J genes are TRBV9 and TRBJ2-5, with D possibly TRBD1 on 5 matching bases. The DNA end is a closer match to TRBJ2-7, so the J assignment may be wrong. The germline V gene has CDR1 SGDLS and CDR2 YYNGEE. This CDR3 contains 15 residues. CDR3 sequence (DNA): TGTGCCAGCAGCGTAGAGGCAGGGCTATCCTACGAGCAGTACTTC. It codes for CASSVEAGLSYEQYF.

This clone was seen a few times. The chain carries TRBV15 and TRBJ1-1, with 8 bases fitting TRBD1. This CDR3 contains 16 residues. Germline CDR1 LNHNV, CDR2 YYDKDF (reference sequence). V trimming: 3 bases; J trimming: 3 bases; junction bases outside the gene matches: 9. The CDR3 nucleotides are TGTGCCACCAGCAGGGAAACAGGGGGTTGGGACACTGAAGCTTTCTTT. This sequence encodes CATSRETGGWDTEAFF.

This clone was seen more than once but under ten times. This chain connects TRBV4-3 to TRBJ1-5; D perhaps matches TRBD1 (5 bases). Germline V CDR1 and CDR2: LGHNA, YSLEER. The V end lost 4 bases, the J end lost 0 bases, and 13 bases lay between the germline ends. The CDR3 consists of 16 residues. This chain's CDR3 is CASSPGDGFSNQPQHF. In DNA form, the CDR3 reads TGCGCCAGCAGCCCGGGGGACGGATTTAGCAATCAGCCCCAGCATTTT.

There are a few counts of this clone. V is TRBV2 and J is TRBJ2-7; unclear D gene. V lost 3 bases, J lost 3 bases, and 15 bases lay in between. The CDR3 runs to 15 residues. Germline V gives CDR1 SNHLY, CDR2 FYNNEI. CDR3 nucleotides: TGTGCCAGCAGTGAGTCTGGGTCCGGAGTCTACGAGCAGTACTTC. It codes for CASSESGSGVYEQYF.

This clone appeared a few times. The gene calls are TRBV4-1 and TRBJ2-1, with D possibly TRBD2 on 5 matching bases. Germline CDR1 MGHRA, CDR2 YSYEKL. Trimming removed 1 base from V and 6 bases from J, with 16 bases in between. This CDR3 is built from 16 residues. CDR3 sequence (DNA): TGCGCCAGCAGCCAAGGAGGGCGCGGGCTAGTCAATGAGCAGTTCTTC. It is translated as CASSQGGRGLVNEQFF.

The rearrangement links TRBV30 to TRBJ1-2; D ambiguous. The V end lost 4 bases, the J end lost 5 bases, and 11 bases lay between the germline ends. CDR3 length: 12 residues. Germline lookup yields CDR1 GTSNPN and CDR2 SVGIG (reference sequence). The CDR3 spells CAWIGGRYGYTF. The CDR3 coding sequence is TGTGCCTGGATTGGCGGAAGATATGGCTACACCTTC.

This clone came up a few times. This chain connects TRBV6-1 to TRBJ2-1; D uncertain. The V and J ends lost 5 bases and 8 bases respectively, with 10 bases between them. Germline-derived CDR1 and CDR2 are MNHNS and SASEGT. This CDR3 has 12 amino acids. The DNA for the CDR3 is TGTGCCAGCAGTACTCTTTCCGATGAGCAGTTCTTC. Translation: CASSTLSDEQFF.

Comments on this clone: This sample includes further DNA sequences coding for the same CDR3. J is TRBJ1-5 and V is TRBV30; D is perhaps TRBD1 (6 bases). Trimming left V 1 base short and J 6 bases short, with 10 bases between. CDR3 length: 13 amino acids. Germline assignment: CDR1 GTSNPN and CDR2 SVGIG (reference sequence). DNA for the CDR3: TGTGCCTGGAGTGGACAAGGGGGTCAGCCCCAGCATTTT. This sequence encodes CAWSGQGGQPQHF.

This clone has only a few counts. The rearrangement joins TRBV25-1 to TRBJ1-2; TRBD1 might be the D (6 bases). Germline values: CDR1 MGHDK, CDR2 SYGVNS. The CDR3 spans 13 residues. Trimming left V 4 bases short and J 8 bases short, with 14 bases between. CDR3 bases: TGTGCCAGCAGTGGCCGGCAGGGGAGAGGCTACACCTTC. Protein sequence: CASSGRQGRGYTF.

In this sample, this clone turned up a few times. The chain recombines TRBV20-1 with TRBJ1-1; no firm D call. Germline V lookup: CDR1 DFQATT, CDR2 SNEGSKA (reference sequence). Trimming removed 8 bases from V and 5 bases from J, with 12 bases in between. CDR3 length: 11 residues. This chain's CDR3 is CSMGGETEAFF. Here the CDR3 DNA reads TGCAGTATGGGCGGGGAGACTGAAGCTTTCTTT.

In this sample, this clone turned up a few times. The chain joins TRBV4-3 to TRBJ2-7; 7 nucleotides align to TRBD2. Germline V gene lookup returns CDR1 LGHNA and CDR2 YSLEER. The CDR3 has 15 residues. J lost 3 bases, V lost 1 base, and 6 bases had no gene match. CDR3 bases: TGCGCCAGCAGCCAAGCTCTAGCGGAGATCTACGAGCAGTACTTC. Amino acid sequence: CASSQALAEIYEQYF.